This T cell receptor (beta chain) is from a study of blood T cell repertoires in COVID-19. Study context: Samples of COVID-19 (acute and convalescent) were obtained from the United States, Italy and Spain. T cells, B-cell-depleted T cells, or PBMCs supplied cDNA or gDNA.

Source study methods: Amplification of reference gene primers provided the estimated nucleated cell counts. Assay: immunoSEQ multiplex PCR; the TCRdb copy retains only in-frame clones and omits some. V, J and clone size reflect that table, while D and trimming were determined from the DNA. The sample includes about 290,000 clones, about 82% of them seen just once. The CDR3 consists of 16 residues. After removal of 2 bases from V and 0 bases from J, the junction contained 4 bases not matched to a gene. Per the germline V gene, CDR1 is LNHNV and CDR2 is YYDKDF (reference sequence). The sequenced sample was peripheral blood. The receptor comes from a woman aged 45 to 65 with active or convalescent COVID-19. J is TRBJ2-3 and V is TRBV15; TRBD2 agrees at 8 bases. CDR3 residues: CATSRSGGRSTDTQYF. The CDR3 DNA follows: TGTGCCACCAGCAGATCGGGCGGGAGGAGCACAGATACGCAGTATTTT.